Given below is one TCR beta chain in context. What it recognizes is unknown. Some second doses came at about 4 weeks and others at about 12 weeks; these were pooled. The J segment lost 3 bases and the V segment lost 0 bases, leaving 1 base of the junction unmatched. The CDR3 sequence is 16 residues long. In germline, CDR1 is SGHRS, CDR2 YFSETQ. Here immunoSEQ multiplex PCR was the method, and the copy in TCRdb shows in-frame clones only, minus some. The data show some 110,000 clones, approximately 90% seen once. These data are taken from a study of T cell responses to AZD1222 COVID-19 vaccine. Findings and limits, study-wide: Possibly, clonal diversity was underestimated; donors were largely white British and included more females.

Specimen: peripheral blood, collected 28 days after the second AZD1222 dose. The source is an adult who received the AZD1222 COVID-19 vaccine. The chain combines TRBV5-1 with TRBJ2-1; the match to TRBD2 covers 12 bases. CDR3: CASSLEGLAGYNEQFF. As DNA, the CDR3 is TGCGCCAGCAGCTTGGAGGGACTAGCGGGCTACAATGAGCAGTTCTTC.